This T cell receptor beta chain came from a study of early T cells in non-severe SARS-CoV-2 infection. Each CDR3 protein is one row after TCRdb ran MiXCR on the 5' RACE reads. Seen here are around 44,000 distinct CDR3 sequences, around 6.3% observed once, and the top ten hold about 20%. With 4 bases removed from V and 6 bases from J, the gap between germline ends came to 11 bases. This CDR3 is 13 amino acids long. Germline V CDR1 and CDR2: SEHNR, FQNEAQ (reference sequence). This clonotype was observed a few times. V gene TRBV7-9 combines with J gene TRBJ2-3, with D perhaps matching TRBD1 (6 bases). The specimen comprised whole blood, sampled at baseline. This sequence was found in an adult who was a healthcare worker with PCR-confirmed SARS-CoV-2 infection or an uninfected control (not recorded which). The CDR3 reads CASSYPTGDTQYF. The CDR3 DNA follows: TGTGCCAGCAGCTACCCAACAGGGGATACGCAGTATTTT.